This T cell receptor (beta chain) derives from a study of identical twins. In this sample, this clonotype turned up a few times. Its specificity is unknown. Study findings and constraints: Compared with models, monozygotic twins showed more out-of-frame TCR alpha sharing. Abundant cord blood beta clonotypes carried fewer insertions; memory repertoires showed none. A partial confounding effect on zero-insertion analyses could come from invariant MAIT and iNKT cells.

TCRdb processed the 5' RACE reads anew with MiXCR; each CDR3 protein has one entry. The repertoire holds 500,000 to 700,000 distinct CDR3 sequences, just over 7% seen once, with approximately 1.5% in the top ten. The ends were cut back, 0 bases at V and 0 bases at J, with 8 bases in the middle. Germline values: CDR1 SNHLY, CDR2 FYNNEI. This CDR3 contains 15 residues. This same sample was also part of a study on yellow fever vaccine responses in identical twins.

The sequence came from a woman aged 18-29 years in good health. V usage is TRBV2 and J usage is TRBJ2-5, with D perhaps TRBD2 (5 bases). Specimen: PBMCs. The CDR3 protein is CASSEALSDQETQYF. CDR3 DNA sequence: TGTGCCAGCAGTGAAGCGCTTAGCGACCAAGAGACCCAGTACTTC.